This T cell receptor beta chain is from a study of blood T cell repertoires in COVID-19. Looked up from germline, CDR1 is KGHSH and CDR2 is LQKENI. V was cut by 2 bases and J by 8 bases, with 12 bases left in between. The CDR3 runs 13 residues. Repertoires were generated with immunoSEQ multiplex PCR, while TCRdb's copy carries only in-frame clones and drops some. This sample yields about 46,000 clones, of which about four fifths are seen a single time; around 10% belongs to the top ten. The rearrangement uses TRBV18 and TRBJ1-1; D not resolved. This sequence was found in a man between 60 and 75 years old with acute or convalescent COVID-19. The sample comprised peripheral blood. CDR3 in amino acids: CASSPVIQSEAFF. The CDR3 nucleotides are TGTGCCAGCTCACCAGTGATACAGAGCGAAGCTTTCTTT.